This T cell receptor (beta chain) was sequenced in a study of identical twins. This clonotype has just a few counts. The antigen is undetermined. Whole-study findings and limits: A lower insertion count was a feature of abundant cord blood beta clonotypes, with no such feature in memory repertoires.

Germline V gene data show CDR1 as SQVTM and CDR2 as ANQGSEA. This CDR3 is built from 13 residues. V shed 4 bases and J shed 8 bases, with 15 bases lying between them. TCRdb independently ran MiXCR on the 5' RACE reads; one entry per CDR3 protein. This sample has around 370,000 distinct CDR3 sequences, with 9% to 10% found just once. V usage is TRBV29-1 and J usage is TRBJ2-1, with D unresolved. This TCR was recovered from a woman between 45 and 65 years old in good health. Sequencing was done on a sample of naive T cells sorted from blood. Here the CDR3 reads CSVGGIYRDEQFF. CDR3 sequence (DNA): TGCAGCGTTGGTGGGATATATAGAGATGAGCAGTTCTTC.